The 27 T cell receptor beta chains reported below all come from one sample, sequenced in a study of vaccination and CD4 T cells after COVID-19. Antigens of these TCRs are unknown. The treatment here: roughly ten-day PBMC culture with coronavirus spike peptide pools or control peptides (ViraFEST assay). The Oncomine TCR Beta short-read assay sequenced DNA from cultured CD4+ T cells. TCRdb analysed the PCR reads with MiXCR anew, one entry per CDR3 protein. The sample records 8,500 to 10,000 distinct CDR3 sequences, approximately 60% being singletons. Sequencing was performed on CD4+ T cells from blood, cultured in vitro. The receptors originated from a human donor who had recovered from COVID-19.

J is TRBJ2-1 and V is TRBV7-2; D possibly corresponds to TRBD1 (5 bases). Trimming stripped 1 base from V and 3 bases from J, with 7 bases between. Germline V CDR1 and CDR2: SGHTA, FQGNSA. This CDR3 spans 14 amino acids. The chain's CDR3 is CASSLDTGYNEQFF. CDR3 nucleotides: TGTGCCAGCAGCTTAGATACAGGCTACAATGAGCAGTTCTTC.

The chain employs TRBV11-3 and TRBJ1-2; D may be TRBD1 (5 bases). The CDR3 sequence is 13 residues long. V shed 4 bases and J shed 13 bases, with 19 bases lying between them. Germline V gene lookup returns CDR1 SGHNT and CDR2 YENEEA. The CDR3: CASSSKSFSGITF. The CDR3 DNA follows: TGTGCCAGCAGCTCGAAATCCTTCTCAGGGATCACCTTC.

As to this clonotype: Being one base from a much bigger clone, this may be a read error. The CDR3, as DNA: TGTGCCAGCAGTTACTCGGTGTTAGCACCCTTCGCGGATACGCAGTATTTT. Translating gives CASSYSVLAPFADTQYF. The chain combines TRBV6-5 with TRBJ2-3; no clear D. The germline V and J ends were trimmed by 0 bases and 6 bases, with 19 bases remaining between them. Germline values: CDR1 MNHEY, CDR2 SVGAGI. CDR3 size: 17 residues.

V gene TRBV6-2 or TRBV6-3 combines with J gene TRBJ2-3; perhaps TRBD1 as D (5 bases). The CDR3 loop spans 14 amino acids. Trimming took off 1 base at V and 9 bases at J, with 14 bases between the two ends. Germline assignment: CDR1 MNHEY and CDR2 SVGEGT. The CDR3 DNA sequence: TGTGCCAGCAGTTACTTAAGTGGGAAGGGGACGCAGTATTTT. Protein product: CASSYLSGKGTQYF.

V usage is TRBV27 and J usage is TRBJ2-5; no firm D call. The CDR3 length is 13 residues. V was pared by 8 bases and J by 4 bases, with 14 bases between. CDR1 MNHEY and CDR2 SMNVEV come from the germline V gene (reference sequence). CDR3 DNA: TGTGCCAGCGGAATTAGTCGGTCAGAGACCCAGTACTTC. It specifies CASGISRSETQYF.

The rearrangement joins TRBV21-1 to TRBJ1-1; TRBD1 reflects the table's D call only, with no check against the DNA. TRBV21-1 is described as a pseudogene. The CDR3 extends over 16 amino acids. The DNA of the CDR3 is TGTGCCAGCAGCTCGCGAGACGGGATAAGGGACACTGAAGCTTTCTTT. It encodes CASSSRDGIRDTEAFF.

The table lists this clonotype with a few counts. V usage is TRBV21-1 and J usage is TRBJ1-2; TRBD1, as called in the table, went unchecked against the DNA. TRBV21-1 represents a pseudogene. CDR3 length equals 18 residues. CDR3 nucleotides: TGTGCCAGCAGCAAAAAGGAGAATCCACAGGTGAGGGGTTATGGCTACACCTTC. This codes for CASSKKENPQVRGYGYTF.

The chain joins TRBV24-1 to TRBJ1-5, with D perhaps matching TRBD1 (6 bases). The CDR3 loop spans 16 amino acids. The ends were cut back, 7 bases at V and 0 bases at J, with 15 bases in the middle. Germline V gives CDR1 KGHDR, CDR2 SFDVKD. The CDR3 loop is CATSSRDTDSNQPQHF. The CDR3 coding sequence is TGTGCCACCAGCTCAAGGGACACAGATAGCAATCAGCCCCAGCATTTT.

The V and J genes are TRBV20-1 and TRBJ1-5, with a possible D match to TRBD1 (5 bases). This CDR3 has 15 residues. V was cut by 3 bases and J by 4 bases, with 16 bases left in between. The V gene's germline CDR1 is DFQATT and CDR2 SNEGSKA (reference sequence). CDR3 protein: CSARRAGSQNQPQHF. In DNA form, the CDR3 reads TGCAGTGCTAGGCGAGCAGGGAGTCAGAATCAGCCCCAGCATTTT.

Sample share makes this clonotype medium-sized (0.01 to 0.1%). CDR3 residues: CASSRRGTGGRGEQFF. The CDR3 DNA reads as TGTGCCAGCAGCAGGAGGGGGACAGGGGGACGCGGTGAGCAGTTCTTC. The chain links TRBV7-2 to TRBJ2-1; 11 bases match TRBD1. The CDR3 runs 16 residues. V shed 5 bases and J 9 bases; nucleotides not matched to a gene: 12. Germline V gives CDR1 SGHTA, CDR2 FQGNSA.

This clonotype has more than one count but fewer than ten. In DNA form, the CDR3 reads TGTGCCAGCAGCCATTCTTCGGGGTACCGGGGGAATTCACCCCTCCACTTT. It specifies CASSHSSGYRGNSPLHF. The V gene is TRBV25-1, the J gene TRBJ1-6; tentative D call: TRBD1 (5 bases). V shed 6 bases and J shed 7 bases, with 22 bases lying between them. The germline CDR1 and CDR2 sequences are MGHDK and SYGVNS. The CDR3 sequence is 17 residues long.

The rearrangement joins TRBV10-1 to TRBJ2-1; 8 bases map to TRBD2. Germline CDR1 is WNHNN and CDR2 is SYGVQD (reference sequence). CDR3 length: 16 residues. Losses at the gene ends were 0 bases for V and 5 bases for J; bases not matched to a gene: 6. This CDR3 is CASSESSGGPDNEQFF. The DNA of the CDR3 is TGCGCCAGCAGTGAGTCTTCGGGAGGGCCGGACAATGAGCAGTTCTTC.

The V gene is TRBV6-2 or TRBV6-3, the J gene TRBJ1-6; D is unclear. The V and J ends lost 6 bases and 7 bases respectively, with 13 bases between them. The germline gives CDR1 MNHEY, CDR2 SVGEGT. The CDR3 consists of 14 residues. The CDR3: CASSPGSGNSPLHF. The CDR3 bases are TGTGCCAGCAGCCCGGGGTCGGGGAATTCACCCCTCCACTTT.

The CDR3, as DNA: TGCAGTGGAAGATCTGTCTCCTCCTACGAGCAGTACTTC. It codes for CSGRSVSSYEQYF. This rearrangement joins TRBV20-1 to TRBJ2-7; D gene unclear. This CDR3 region has 13 residues. The germline CDR1 and CDR2 sequences are DFQATT and SNEGSKA (reference sequence). Trimming stripped 7 bases from V and 0 bases from J, with 13 bases between.

DNA for the CDR3: TGCGCCAGCAGCCAGAACCCCAGGGTGATGAACACTGAAGCTTTCTTT. The encoded protein is CASSQNPRVMNTEAFF. V and J are TRBV5-1 and TRBJ1-1; tentatively, D is TRBD1 (5 bases). CDR1 SGHRS and CDR2 YFSETQ come from the germline V gene. Trimming stripped 4 bases from V and 0 bases from J, with 16 bases between. The CDR3 consists of 16 residues.

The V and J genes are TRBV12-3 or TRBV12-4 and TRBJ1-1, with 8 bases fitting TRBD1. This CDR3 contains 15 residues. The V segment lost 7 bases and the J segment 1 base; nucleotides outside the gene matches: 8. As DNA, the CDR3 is TGTGCCAGCAAGATAGCAGGGGGCCGGAACACTGAAGCTTTCTTT. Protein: CASKIAGGRNTEAFF.

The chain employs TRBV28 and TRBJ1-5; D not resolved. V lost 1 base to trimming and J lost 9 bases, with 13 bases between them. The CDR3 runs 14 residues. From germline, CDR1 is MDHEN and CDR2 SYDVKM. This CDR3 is CASSLSLRRGPQHF. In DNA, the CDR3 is TGTGCCAGCAGTTTATCTTTGAGGAGAGGGCCCCAGCATTTT.

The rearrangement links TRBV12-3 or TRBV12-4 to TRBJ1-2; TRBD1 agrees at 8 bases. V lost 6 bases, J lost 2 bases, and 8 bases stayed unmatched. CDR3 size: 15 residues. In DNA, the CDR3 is TGTGCCAGCAGGACAGACAGGGGAACGAACTATGGCTACACCTTC. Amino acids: CASRTDRGTNYGYTF.

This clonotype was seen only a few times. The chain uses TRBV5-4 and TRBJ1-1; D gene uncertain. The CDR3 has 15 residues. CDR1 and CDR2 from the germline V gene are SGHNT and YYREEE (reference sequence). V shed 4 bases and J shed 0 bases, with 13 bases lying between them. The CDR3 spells CASSEVIDMNTEAFF. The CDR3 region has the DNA TGTGCCAGCAGCGAAGTCATAGACATGAACACTGAAGCTTTCTTT.

Here the CDR3 reads CASTDRGLRGNTIYF. Written as DNA, the CDR3 is TGTGCCAGTACCGACAGGGGGTTGAGAGGAAACACCATATATTTT. The rearrangement uses TRBV19 and TRBJ1-3; TRBD1 matches 9 bases. Germline-derived CDR1 and CDR2 are LNHDA and SQIVND (reference sequence). After removal of 7 bases from V and 4 bases from J, the junction contained 8 bases not matched to a gene. This CDR3 has 15 residues.

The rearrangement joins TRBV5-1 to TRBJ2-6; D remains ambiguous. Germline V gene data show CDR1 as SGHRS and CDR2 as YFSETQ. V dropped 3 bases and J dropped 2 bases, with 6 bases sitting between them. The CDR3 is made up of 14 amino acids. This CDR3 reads CASSSDPGANVLTF. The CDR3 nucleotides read TGCGCCAGCAGCTCCGATCCTGGGGCCAACGTCCTGACTTTC.

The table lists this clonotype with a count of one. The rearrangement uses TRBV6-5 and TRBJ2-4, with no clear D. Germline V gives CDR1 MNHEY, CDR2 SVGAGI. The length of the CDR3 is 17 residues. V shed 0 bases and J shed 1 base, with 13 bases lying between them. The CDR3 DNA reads TGTGCCAGCAGTTACTCGTTGAAGGGTCGCGCCAAAAACATTCAGTACTTC. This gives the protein CASSYSLKGRAKNIQYF.

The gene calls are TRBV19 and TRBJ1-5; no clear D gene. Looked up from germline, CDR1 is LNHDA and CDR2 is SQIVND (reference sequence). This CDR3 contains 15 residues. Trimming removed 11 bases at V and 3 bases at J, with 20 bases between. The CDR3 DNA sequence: TGTGCCGGTACCCTCTCAGGAAGAAACAATCAGCCCCAGCATTTT. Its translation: CAGTLSGRNNQPQHF.

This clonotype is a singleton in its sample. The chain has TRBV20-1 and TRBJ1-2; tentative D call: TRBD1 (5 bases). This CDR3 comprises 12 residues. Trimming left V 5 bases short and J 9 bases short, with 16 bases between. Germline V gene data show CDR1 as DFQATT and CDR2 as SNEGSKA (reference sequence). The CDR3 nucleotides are TGCAGTGCTTTTATGGGGGTAGACCGCTACACCTTC. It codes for CSAFMGVDRYTF.

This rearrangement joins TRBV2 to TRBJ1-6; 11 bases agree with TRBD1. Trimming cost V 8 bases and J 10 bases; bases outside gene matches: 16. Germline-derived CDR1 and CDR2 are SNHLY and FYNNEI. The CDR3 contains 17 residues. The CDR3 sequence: CASSPEPGQGEGSPLHF. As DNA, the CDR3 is TGTGCCAGCTCCCCCGAGCCGGGACAGGGGGAAGGATCACCCCTCCACTTT.

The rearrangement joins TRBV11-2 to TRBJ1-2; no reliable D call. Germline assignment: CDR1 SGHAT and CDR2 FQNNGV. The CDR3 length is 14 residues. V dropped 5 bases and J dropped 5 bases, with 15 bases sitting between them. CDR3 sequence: CASSPRPGGYGYTF. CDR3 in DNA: TGTGCCAGCAGCCCGCGACCCGGAGGGTATGGCTACACCTTC.

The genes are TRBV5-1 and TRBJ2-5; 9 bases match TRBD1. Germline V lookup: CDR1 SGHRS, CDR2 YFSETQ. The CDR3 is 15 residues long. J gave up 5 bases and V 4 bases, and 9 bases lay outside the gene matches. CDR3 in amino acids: CASSLGTGNGETQYF. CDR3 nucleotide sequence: TGCGCCAGCAGCCTAGGGACAGGGAATGGGGAGACCCAGTACTTC. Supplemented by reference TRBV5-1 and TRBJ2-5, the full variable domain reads KAGVTQTPRYLIKTRGQQVTLSCSPISGHRSVSWYQQTPGQGLQFLFEYFSETQRNKGNFPGRFSGRQFSNSRSEMNVSTLELGDSALYLCASSLGTGNGETQYFGPGTRLLVL.